This entry is about one TCR beta chain. Original handling: For nucleated cells, counts were estimated from reference gene primer amplification. The protocol was immunoSEQ multiplex PCR, while the TCRdb copy is restricted to in-frame clones and leaves out a portion. D and trimming come from the DNA, and the V and J calls and clone size come from that table. Of about 34,000 clones listed, roughly 77% are singletons. The CDR3 is 13 amino acids. Trimming cost V 8 bases and J 6 bases, with 15 bases left between them. The germline gives CDR1 SGHNT, CDR2 YENEEA. The data were obtained in a study of blood T cell repertoires in COVID-19. The overall study: The analysed material was cDNA or gDNA that came from T cells, B-cell-depleted T cells, or PBMCs.

The chain is built from TRBV11-3 and TRBJ2-3; a possible D gene is TRBD1 (6 bases). Input material: peripheral blood. The sequence came from an elderly man with active or convalescent COVID-19. The CDR3 spells CASGWTAVDTQYF. As DNA, the CDR3 is TGTGCCAGCGGCTGGACAGCGGTGGATACGCAGTATTTT.